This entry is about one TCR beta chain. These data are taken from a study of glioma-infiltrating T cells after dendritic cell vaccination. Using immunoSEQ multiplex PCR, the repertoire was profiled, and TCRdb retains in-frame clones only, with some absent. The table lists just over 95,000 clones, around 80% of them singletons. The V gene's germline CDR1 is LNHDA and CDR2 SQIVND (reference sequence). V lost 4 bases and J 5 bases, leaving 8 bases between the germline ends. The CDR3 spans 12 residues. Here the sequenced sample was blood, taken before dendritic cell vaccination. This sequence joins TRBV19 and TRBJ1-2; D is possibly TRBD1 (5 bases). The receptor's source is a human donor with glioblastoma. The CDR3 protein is CASSNRGYGYTF. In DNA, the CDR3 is TGTGCCAGTAGTAACCGGGGGTATGGCTACACCTTC.